A single sample is the source of the 22 T cell receptor beta chains below, sequenced in a study of post-analysis software for immune sequencing data. Study observations and caveats: Compared with controls, patients had more of 4 to 6 TRBV segments, including TRBV5-6, TRBV5-1 and TRBV20-1.

No antigen has been assigned to these receptors. Unique molecular identifiers were built into the TCR beta cDNA libraries. MiXCR, run by TCRdb on the PCR reads, gives a single entry per CDR3 protein. The sample gives 600,000 to 700,000 distinct CDR3 sequences, approximately 60% of which show up once; roughly 12% is in the top ten. Material: blood. These receptors all come from a girl aged 2-10 years with multiple sclerosis.

To note about this clonotype: The junction does not match germline at one end; this may be a read error. The rearrangement uses TRBV2 and TRBJ2-7; the D gene could be TRBD1 or TRBD2 (5 bases each). The CDR3 is 13 residues long. Germline loops: CDR1 SNHLY, CDR2 FYNNEI. CDR3 sequence (DNA): TGTGCCAGCAGAGAAGGGACCATCTACGAGCAGTACTTC. Its translation: CASREGTIYEQYF.

The genes are TRBV7-6 and TRBJ2-3, with D unclear. There are 14 residues in the CDR3. Germline V lookup: CDR1 SGHVS, CDR2 FNYEAQ. V was shortened by 8 bases and J by 4 bases, with 16 bases between the two germline ends. CDR3 bases: TGTGCCAGCCAACCGACCCCACTTTCAGATACGCAGTATTTT. Translated: CASQPTPLSDTQYF.

The genes are TRBV20-1 and TRBJ2-3; tentative D call: TRBD2 (5 bases). V gave up 4 bases and J gave up 10 bases, with 18 bases separating them. This CDR3 has 13 amino acids. Germline V gene lookup returns CDR1 DFQATT and CDR2 SNEGSKA (reference sequence). This chain's CDR3 is CSATGENVWAQYF. CDR3 in DNA: TGCAGTGCTACCGGGGAAAACGTTTGGGCGCAGTATTTT.

The chain employs TRBV20-1 and TRBJ2-1; 12 bases align to TRBD2. Germline V gene lookup returns CDR1 DFQATT and CDR2 SNEGSKA (reference sequence). Losses at the gene ends were 1 base for V and 0 bases for J; bases not matched to a gene: 10. The CDR3 is made up of 19 amino acids. In DNA form, the CDR3 reads TGCAGTGCTAGAGTCCCGGGACTAGCGGGTGTAAGCTCCTACAATGAGCAGTTCTTC. It yields the protein CSARVPGLAGVSSYNEQFF.

Only a few counts were recorded for this clonotype. The genes are TRBV12-3 or TRBV12-4 and TRBJ2-7; D is perhaps TRBD2 (6 bases). V was pared by 2 bases and J by 3 bases, with 14 bases between. This CDR3 is 15 amino acids long. As DNA, the CDR3 is TGTGCCAGCAGTTTAAAGTCGGGACTCCTCTACGAGCAGTACTTC. Translating gives CASSLKSGLLYEQYF.

CDR3 coding DNA: TGTGCCACCAGTTCCGCCCAGGGGTGGGACACTGAAGCTTTCTTT. The encoded protein is CATSSAQGWDTEAFF. The genes are TRBV24-1 and TRBJ1-1; D may be TRBD1 (6 bases). CDR3 length: 15 amino acids. V dropped 6 bases and J dropped 3 bases, with 16 bases sitting between them. Germline CDR1 is KGHDR and CDR2 is SFDVKD.

The chain combines TRBV5-1 with TRBJ2-1; 9 bases align to TRBD2. CDR1 and CDR2 from the germline V gene are SGHRS and YFSETQ. The CDR3 is 15 residues long. V lost 0 bases to trimming and J lost 6 bases; unmatched junction nucleotides: 4. The CDR3 protein is CASSLGASGINEQFF. The CDR3 DNA reads TGCGCCAGCAGCTTGGGGGCTAGCGGGATCAATGAGCAGTTCTTC.

The gene calls are TRBV4-1 and TRBJ1-2, with D uncertain. The CDR3 is 15 residues long. V shed 0 bases and J shed 2 bases, with 10 bases lying between them. The germline CDR1 and CDR2 sequences are MGHRA and YSYEKL. Here the CDR3 reads CASSQERQFNYGYTF. CDR3 sequence (DNA): TGCGCCAGCAGCCAAGAAAGGCAATTCAACTATGGCTACACCTTC.

The V and J genes are TRBV4-3 and TRBJ2-2; TRBD2 might be the D (6 bases). Germline CDR1 and CDR2: LGHNA and YSLEER. Trimming took 0 bases from V and 6 from J, leaving 14 bases between them. The CDR3 length is 16 residues. The DNA of the CDR3 is TGCGCCAGCAGCCAAGAGGAGGGTGGATTAGCCGGGGAGCTGTTTTTT. Translated: CASSQEEGGLAGELFF.

The chain combines TRBV3-1 with TRBJ2-7, with 10 bases identical to TRBD1. This CDR3 has 17 amino acids. J gave up 6 bases and V 4 bases, and 15 bases lay outside the gene matches. Germline V lookup: CDR1 LGHDT, CDR2 YNNKEL (reference sequence). CDR3 residues: CASSLKPPGQGSPEQYF. In nucleotides, the CDR3 is TGTGCCAGCAGCCTAAAACCTCCGGGACAGGGGAGCCCCGAGCAGTACTTC.

Ten or more counts support this clonotype. The J gene is TRBJ2-7, the V gene TRBV5-1, with D unresolved. The V end was cut by 1 base, the J end by 3 bases, with 8 bases between. Germline CDR1 and CDR2: SGHRS and YFSETQ. The CDR3 has 13 amino acids. The CDR3 DNA is TGCGCCAGCAGCTTGTCGAACAGCTACGAGCAGTACTTC. Its translation: CASSLSNSYEQYF. Full variable domain (missing parts from reference TRBV5-1 and TRBJ2-7): KAGVTQTPRYLIKTRGQQVTLSCSPISGHRSVSWYQQTPGQGLQFLFEYFSETQRNKGNFPGRFSGRQFSNSRSEMNVSTLELGDSALYLCASSLSNSYEQYFGPGTRLTVT.

The chain links TRBV10-3 to TRBJ2-1, with a tentative D call TRBD2 (6 bases). Germline CDR1 ENHRY, CDR2 SYGVKD. V gave up 0 bases and J gave up 5 bases, with 11 bases separating them. The CDR3 is 15 residues long. CDR3 bases: TGTGCCATCAGTGAGTCTGGCGGGAAAAACAATGAGCAGTTCTTC. Amino acid sequence: CAISESGGKNNEQFF.

This chain uses TRBV20-1 with TRBJ2-5, with 8 bases fitting TRBD1. The CDR3 loop spans 16 amino acids. After removal of 3 bases from V and 5 bases from J, the junction contained 14 bases not matched to a gene. CDR1 and CDR2 from the germline V gene are DFQATT and SNEGSKA (reference sequence). The CDR3 spells CSASPIRGQLGETQYF. CDR3 sequence (DNA): TGCAGTGCTAGCCCCATCAGGGGGCAGTTAGGGGAGACCCAGTACTTC.

This clonotype was detected a few times. The chain joins TRBV29-1 to TRBJ2-3; TRBD2 agrees at 10 bases. Germline CDR1 SQVTM, CDR2 ANQGSEA. Trimming removed 3 bases from V and 3 bases from J; junction bases left unmatched: 6. The CDR3 loop spans 15 amino acids. CDR3 loop: CSVEPSGGYTDTQYF. DNA for the CDR3: TGCAGCGTTGAGCCTAGCGGGGGTTATACAGATACGCAGTATTTT.

This clonotype was found a few times. V usage is TRBV12-3 or TRBV12-4 and J usage is TRBJ2-7; TRBD1 matches 11 bases. The CDR3 loop spans 18 amino acids. Unmatched junction bases numbered 13, after V lost 6 bases and J lost 0 bases. The CDR3 nucleotides are TGTGCCAGCAGCGGACAGGGGGCGCGACTAGGGGGCTCCTACGAGCAGTACTTC. Encoded protein: CASSGQGARLGGSYEQYF.

As for this clonotype: The junction differs from germline at one of its ends, possibly a read error. The rearrangement uses TRBV13 and TRBJ1-1, with D perhaps TRBD1 (6 bases). This CDR3 spans 17 amino acids. Germline V gives CDR1 PRHDT, CDR2 FYEKMQ (reference sequence). The CDR3, as DNA: TGTGCCAACAGCTTACCGCCTAAAGGGACACCGAACACTGAAGCTTTCTTT. Translating it yields CANSLPPKGTPNTEAFF.

This clonotype has only a few counts. The V gene is TRBV29-1, the J gene TRBJ2-1; D remains ambiguous. Trimming took off 0 bases at V and 3 bases at J, with 6 bases between the two ends. Germline CDR1 is SQVTM and CDR2 is ANQGSEA. This CDR3 is built from 13 residues. In nucleotides, the CDR3 is TGCAGCGTTGAAGAGCGAGGCTACAATGAGCAGTTCTTC. Protein: CSVEERGYNEQFF.

The table lists this clonotype with a count of one. J is TRBJ1-1 and V is TRBV29-1; maybe TRBD1 (6 bases). The CDR3 has 13 residues. Germline values: CDR1 SQVTM, CDR2 ANQGSEA. The V and J ends lost 3 bases and 2 bases respectively, with 10 bases between them. This chain's CDR3 is CSVDQGINTEAFF. For the CDR3, the DNA is TGCAGCGTTGACCAGGGGATAAACACTGAAGCTTTCTTT.

This clonotype was seen a handful of times. This chain uses TRBV3-1 with TRBJ2-5; D gene ambiguous. Trimming left V 2 bases short and J 4 bases short, with 11 bases between. CDR1 is LGHDT and CDR2 is YNNKEL in the germline V gene (reference sequence). There are 14 residues in the CDR3. The CDR3 region has the DNA TGTGCCAGCAGCCAAAGGACCGTGGCAGAGACCCAGTACTTC. Protein sequence: CASSQRTVAETQYF.

Concerning this clonotype: A much more abundant neighbour one base away suggests this may be a read error. The V call is TRBV4-3, the J call TRBJ2-3; 12 bases match TRBD2. Germline V gene sequence: CDR1 LGHNA, CDR2 YSLEER. The CDR3 length is 16 residues. The CDR3 DNA reads TGCGCCAGCAGCAAAGATCTAGCGGGGGGGCCAGATACGCAGTATTTT. Protein: CASSKDLAGGPDTQYF.

The gene calls are TRBV5-1 and TRBJ2-7; D unclear. The CDR3 consists of 13 residues. Trimming stripped 0 bases from V and 6 bases from J, with 10 bases between. CDR1 and CDR2 (germline): SGHRS, YFSETQ. The CDR3 nucleotides read TGCGCCAGCAGCTTGGGGCCGACTGCCGAGCAGTACTTC. As protein: CASSLGPTAEQYF.

This sequence joins TRBV20-1 and TRBJ2-5; D remains unclear. Germline CDR1 is DFQATT and CDR2 is SNEGSKA (reference sequence). The length of the CDR3 is 14 residues. V was cut by 3 bases and J by 4 bases, with 15 bases left in between. The DNA of the CDR3 is TGCAGTGCTAGGGGTGGGGTACACGCAGAGACCCAGTACTTC. It codes for CSARGGVHAETQYF.